These 2 T cell receptor beta chains were all obtained from the same sample, sequenced in a study of patients and donors after allogeneic stem cell transplantation. One entry per CDR3 protein, called by TCRdb with MiXCR from the RT-PCR reads. Of 920,000 or so distinct CDR3 sequences in the sample, roughly 18% are singletons; the top ten hold 5% to 6.5%. The sequenced material came from blood, either unsorted or a sorted T cell fraction (not recorded which). Source of these receptors: a human donor who was either an allogeneic HSCT recipient or a stem cell or donor lymphocyte infusion donor (not recorded which). It is not recorded whose cells these are; they may come from a transplant donor.

V usage is TRBV4-2 and J usage is TRBJ1-1; possibly TRBD1 for D (6 bases). Trimming pared 4 bases from V and 3 bases from J, leaving 21 bases between. Germline assignment: CDR1 LGHNA and CDR2 YNFKEQ. The CDR3 runs 17 residues. DNA of the CDR3: TGTGCCAGCAGCCGTGGGAAGATTGGGGGGGCAGACACTGAAGCTTTCTTT. It translates to CASSRGKIGGADTEAFF.

The chain is built from TRBV5-1 and TRBJ2-5; maybe TRBD1 (5 bases). The CDR3 contains 14 residues. V dropped 4 bases and J dropped 2 bases, with 12 bases sitting between them. Germline V lookup: CDR1 SGHRS, CDR2 YFSETQ. The chain's CDR3 is CASSMTVGQETQYF. The CDR3, as DNA: TGCGCCAGCAGCATGACAGTGGGGCAAGAGACCCAGTACTTC. Filled out from reference TRBV5-1 and TRBJ2-5, the complete variable domain reads KAGVTQTPRYLIKTRGQQVTLSCSPISGHRSVSWYQQTPGQGLQFLFEYFSETQRNKGNFPGRFSGRQFSNSRSEMNVSTLELGDSALYLCASSMTVGQETQYFGPGTRLLVL.